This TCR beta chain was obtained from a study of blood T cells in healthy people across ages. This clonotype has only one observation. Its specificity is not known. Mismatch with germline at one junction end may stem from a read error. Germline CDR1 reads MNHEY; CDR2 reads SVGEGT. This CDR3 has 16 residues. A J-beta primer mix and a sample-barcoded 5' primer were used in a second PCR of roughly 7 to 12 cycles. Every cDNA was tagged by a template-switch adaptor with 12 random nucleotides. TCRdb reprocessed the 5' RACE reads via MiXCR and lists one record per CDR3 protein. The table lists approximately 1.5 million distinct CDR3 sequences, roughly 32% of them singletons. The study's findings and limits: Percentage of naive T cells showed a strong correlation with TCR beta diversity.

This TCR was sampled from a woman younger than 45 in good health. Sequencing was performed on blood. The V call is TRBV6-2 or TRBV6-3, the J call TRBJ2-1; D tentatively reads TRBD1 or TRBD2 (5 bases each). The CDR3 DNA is TGTGCCAGCACCTCTATGGGGCGGGTATCCTACAGTGAGCAGTTCTTC. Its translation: CASTSMGRVSYSEQFF.